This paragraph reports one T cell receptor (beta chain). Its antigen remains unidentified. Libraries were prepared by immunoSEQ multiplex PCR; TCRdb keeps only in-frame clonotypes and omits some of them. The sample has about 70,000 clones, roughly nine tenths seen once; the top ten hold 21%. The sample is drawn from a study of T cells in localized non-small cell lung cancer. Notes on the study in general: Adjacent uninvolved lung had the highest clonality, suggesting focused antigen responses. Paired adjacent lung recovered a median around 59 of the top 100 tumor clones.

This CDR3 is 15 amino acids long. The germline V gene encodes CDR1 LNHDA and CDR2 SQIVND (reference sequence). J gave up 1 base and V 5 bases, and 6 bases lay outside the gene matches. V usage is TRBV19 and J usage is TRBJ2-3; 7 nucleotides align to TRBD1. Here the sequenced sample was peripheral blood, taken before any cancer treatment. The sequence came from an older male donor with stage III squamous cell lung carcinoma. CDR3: CASSLDRAGTDTQYF. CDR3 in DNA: TGTGCCAGTAGTCTTGACAGGGCCGGCACAGATACGCAGTATTTT.